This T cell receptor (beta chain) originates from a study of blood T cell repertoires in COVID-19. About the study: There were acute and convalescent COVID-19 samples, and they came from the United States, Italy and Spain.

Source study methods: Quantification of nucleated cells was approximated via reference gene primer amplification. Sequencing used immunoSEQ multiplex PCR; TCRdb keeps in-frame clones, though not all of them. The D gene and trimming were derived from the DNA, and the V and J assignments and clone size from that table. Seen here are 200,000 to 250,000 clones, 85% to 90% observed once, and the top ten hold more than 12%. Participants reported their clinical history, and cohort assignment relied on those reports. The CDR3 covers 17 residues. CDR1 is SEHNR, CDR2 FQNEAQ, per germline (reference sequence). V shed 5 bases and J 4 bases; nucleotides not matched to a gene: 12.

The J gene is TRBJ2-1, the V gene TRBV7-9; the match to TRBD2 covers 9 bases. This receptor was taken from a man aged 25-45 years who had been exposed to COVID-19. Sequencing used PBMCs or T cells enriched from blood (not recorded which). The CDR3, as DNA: TGTGCCAGCAGCCCAAGCTGGCGGGGGGGAGGGTACAATGAGCAGTTCTTC. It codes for CASSPSWRGGGYNEQFF. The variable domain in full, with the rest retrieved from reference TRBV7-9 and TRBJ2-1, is DTGVSQNPRHKITKRGQNVTFRCDPISEHNRLYWYRQTLGQGPEFLTYFQNEAQLEKSRLLSDRFSAERPKGSFSTLEIQRTEQGDSAMYLCASSPSWRGGGYNEQFFGPGTRLTVL.